This T cell receptor beta chain comes out of a study of OX40 agonist ivuxolimab in advanced cancers. Study in general: Ivuxolimab, an agonistic anti-OX40 (CD134) antibody, was given to patients. The study, taken as a whole, reports: Compared with CD4+, CD8+ T cells on average had more expanded clones.

Method: immunoSEQ multiplex PCR; TCRdb's copy keeps in-frame clones and lacks some. The sample lists 50,000 to 55,000 clones; roughly nine tenths were seen once. In the case of this clone: What it binds is unknown.

Germline CDR1 SGHTA, CDR2 FQGNSA. The CDR3 is made up of 14 amino acids. V gave up 4 bases and J gave up 6 bases; unmatched junction bases: 4. With autoimmune disease history or systemic immunosuppression, patients were excluded. The J gene is TRBJ2-1, the V gene TRBV7-2, with 9 bases aligning to TRBD1. The TCR comes from an adult with an advanced solid tumor such as melanoma, head and neck, liver or kidney cancer. The input for sequencing was CD4+ or CD8+ T cells sorted from blood, taken in a trial of the OX40 agonist ivuxolimab. The CDR3 region has the DNA TGTGCCAGCAGCTCGGACAGGGGCGGCAATGAGCAGTTCTTC. The encoded protein is CASSSDRGGNEQFF.